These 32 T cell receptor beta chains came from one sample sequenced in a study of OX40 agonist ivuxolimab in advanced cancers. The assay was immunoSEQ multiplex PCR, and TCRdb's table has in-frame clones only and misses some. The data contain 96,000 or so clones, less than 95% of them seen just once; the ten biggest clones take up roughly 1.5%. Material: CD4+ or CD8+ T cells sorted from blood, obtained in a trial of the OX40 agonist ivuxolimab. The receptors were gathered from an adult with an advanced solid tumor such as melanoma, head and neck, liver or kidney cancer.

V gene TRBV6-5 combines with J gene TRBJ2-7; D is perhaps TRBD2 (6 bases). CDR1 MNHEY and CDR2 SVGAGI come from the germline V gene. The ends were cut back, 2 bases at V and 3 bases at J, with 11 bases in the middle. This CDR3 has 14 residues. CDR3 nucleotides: TGTGCCAGCAGTTACCTTCTAGCGCACTACGAGCAGTACTTC. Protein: CASSYLLAHYEQYF.

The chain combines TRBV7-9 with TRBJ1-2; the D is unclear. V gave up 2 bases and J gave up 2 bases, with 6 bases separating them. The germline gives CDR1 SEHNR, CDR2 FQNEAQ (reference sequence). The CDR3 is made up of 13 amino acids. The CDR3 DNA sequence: TGTGCCAGCAGCTTAAACGGGAACTATGGCTACACCTTC. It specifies CASSLNGNYGYTF.

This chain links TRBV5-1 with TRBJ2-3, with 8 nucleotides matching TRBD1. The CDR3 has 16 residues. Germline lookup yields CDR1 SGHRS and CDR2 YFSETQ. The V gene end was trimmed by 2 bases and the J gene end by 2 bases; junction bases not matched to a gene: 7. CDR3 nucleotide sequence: TGCGCCAGCAGCTTAGGACAGGGTCCCCTCACAGATACGCAGTATTTT. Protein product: CASSLGQGPLTDTQYF.

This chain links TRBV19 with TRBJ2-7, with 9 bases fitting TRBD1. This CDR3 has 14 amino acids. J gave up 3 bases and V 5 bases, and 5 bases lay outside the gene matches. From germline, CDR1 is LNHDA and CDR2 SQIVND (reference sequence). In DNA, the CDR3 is TGTGCCAGTAGTGCTTGGGACAGGGTCTACGAGCAGTACTTC. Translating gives CASSAWDRVYEQYF.

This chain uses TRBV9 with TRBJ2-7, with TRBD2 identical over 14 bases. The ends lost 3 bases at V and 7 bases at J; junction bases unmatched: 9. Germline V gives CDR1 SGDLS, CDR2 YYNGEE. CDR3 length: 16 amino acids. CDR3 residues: CASSDKGLAGVGEQYF. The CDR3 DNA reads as TGTGCCAGCAGCGATAAGGGACTAGCGGGAGTGGGAGAGCAGTACTTC.

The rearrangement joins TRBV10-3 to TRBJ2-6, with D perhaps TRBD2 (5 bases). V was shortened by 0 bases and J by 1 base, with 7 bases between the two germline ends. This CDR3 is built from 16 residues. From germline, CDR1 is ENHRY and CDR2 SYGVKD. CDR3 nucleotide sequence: TGTGCCATCAGTGAGTCAGGAGGTTCTGGGGCCAACGTCCTGACTTTC. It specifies CAISESGGSGANVLTF.

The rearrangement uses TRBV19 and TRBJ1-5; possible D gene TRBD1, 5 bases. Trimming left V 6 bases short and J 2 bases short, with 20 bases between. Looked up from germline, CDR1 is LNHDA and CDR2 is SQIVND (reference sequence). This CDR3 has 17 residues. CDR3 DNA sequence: TGTGCCAGTAGCATCTACCAAGGTTGGGACGGCAATCAGCCCCAGCATTTT. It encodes CASSIYQGWDGNQPQHF.

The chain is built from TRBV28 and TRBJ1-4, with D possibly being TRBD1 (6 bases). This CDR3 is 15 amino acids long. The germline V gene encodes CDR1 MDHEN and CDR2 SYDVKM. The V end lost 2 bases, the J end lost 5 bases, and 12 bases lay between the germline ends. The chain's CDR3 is CASSLGGQGNEKLFF. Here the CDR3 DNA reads TGTGCCAGCAGTTTAGGGGGGCAGGGGAATGAAAAACTGTTTTTT.

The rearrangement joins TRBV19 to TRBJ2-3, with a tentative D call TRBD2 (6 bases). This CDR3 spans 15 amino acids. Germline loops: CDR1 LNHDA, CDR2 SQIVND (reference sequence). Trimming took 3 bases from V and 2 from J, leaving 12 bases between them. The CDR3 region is CASSMSRTNTDTQYF. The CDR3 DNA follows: TGTGCCAGTAGTATGAGTAGGACTAACACAGATACGCAGTATTTT.

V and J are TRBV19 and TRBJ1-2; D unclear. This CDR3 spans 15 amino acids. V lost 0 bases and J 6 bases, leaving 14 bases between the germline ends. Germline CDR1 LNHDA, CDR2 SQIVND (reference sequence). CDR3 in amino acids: CASSIDQPFSDGYTF. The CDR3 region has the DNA TGTGCCAGTAGTATAGATCAACCGTTTTCGGATGGCTACACCTTC.

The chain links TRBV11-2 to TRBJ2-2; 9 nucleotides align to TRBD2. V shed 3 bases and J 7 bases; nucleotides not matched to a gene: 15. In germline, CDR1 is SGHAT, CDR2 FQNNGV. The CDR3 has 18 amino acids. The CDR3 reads CASSLASGVGGVGGELFF. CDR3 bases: TGTGCCAGCAGCTTGGCTAGCGGGGTTGGCGGGGTCGGCGGGGAGCTGTTTTTT.

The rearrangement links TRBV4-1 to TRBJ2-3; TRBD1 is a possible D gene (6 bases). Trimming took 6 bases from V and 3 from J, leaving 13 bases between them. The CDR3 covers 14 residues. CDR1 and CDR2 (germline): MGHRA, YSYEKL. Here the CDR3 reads CASSQGISTDTQYF. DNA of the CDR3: TGCGCCAGCAGTCAGGGGATCTCGACAGATACGCAGTATTTT.

The CDR3 reads CAGGDEGYTF. CDR3 bases: TGTGCCGGGGGGGATGAGGGCTACACCTTC. The chain recombines TRBV11-2 with TRBJ1-2; a possible D gene is TRBD1 (5 bases). The CDR3 spans 10 residues. Germline loops: CDR1 SGHAT, CDR2 FQNNGV. Trimming removed 11 bases at V and 8 bases at J, with 12 bases between.

The CDR3 nucleotides are TGTGCCAGCAGCTCTCGTACGACACCCTGGGAGCAGTACTTC. Protein sequence: CASSSRTTPWEQYF. This chain connects TRBV7-9 to TRBJ2-7; D gene unclear. The germline CDR1 and CDR2 sequences are SEHNR and FQNEAQ (reference sequence). This CDR3 has 14 residues. Trimming pared 4 bases from V and 7 bases from J, leaving 17 bases between.

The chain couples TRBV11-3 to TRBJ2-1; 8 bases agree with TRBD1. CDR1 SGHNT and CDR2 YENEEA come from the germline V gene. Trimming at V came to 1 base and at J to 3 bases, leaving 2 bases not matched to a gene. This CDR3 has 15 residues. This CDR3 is CASSLVTGGYNEQFF. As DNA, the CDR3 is TGTGCCAGCAGCTTAGTTACAGGGGGCTACAATGAGCAGTTCTTC.

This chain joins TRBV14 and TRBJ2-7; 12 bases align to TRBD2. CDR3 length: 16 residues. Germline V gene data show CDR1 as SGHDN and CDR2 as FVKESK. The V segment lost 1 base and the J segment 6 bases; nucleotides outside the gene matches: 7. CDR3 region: CASSQALAGGLGEQYF. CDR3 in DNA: TGTGCCAGCAGCCAAGCACTAGCGGGAGGCCTGGGCGAGCAGTACTTC.

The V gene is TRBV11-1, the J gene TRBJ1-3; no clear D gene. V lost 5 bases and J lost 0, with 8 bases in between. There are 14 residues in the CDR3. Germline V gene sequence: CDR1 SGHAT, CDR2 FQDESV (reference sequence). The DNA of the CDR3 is TGTGCCAGCAGCCCACAACTCTCTGGAAACACCATATATTTT. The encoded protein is CASSPQLSGNTIYF.

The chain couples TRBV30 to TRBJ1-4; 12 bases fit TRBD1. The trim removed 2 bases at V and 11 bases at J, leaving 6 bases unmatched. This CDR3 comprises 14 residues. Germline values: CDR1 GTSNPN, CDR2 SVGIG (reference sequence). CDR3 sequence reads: CAWSFGTGGAKLFF. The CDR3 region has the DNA TGTGCCTGGAGTTTCGGGACAGGGGGCGCGAAACTGTTTTTT. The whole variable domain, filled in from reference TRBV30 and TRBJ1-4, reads SQTIHQWPATLVQPVGSPLSLECTVEGTSNPNLYWYRQAAGRGLQLLFYSVGIGQISSEVPQNLSASRPQDRQFILSSKKLLLSDSGFYLCAWSFGTGGAKLFFGSGTQLSVL.

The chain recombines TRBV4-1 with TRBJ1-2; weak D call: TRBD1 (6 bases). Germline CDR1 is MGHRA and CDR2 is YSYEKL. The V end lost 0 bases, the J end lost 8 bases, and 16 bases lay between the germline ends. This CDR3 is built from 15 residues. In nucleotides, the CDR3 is TGCGCCAGCAGCCAAGATGTAGAGGGGACACGGGGCTACACCTTC. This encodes CASSQDVEGTRGYTF.

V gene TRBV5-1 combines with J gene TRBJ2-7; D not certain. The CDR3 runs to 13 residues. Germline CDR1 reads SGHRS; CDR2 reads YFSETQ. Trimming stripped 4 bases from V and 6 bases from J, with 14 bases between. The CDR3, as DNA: TGCGCCAGCAGCCACAACAGAGTGTCCGAGCAGTACTTC. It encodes CASSHNRVSEQYF.

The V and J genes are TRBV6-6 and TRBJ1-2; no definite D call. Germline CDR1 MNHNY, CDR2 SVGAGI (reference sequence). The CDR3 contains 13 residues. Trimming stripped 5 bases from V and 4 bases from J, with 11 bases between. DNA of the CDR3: TGTGCCAGCAGTGCCACCAGTCTCTATGGCTACACCTTC. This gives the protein CASSATSLYGYTF.

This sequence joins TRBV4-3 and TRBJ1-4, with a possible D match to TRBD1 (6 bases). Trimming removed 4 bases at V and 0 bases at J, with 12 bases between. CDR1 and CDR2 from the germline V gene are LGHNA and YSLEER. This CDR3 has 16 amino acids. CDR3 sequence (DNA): TGCGCCAGCAGCCGTACAGGGTTTGCAACTAATGAAAAACTGTTTTTT. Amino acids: CASSRTGFATNEKLFF.

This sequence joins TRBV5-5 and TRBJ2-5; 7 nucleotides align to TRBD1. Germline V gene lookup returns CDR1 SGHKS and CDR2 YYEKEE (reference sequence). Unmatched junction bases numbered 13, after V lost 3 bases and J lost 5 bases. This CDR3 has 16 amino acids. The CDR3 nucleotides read TGTGCCAGCAGCTCTGGGACAGTACAGGGGCGGGAGACCCAGTACTTC. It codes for CASSSGTVQGRETQYF.

The CDR3 nucleotides read TGTGCCAGCAGTTACCTCCGACAGGGCGGGAAGTACTTC. Its translation is CASSYLRQGGKYF. The chain uses TRBV2 and TRBJ2-7; weak D call: TRBD1 (7 bases). Trimming took off 5 bases at V and 11 bases at J, with 19 bases between the two ends. Germline V gene lookup returns CDR1 SNHLY and CDR2 FYNNEI. The CDR3 is 13 amino acids.

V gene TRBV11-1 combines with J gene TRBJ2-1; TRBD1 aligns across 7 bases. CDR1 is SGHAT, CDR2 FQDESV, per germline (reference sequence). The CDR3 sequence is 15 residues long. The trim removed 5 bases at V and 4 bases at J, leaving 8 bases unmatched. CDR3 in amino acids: CASSTDRDVYNEQFF. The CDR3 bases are TGTGCCAGCAGCACTGACAGGGACGTTTACAATGAGCAGTTCTTC.

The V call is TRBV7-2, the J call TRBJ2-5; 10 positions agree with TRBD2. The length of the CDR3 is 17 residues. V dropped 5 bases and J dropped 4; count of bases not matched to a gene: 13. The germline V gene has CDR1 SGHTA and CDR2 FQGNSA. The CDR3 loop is CASSPRRLAGDPETQYF. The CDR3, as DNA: TGTGCCAGCAGCCCCCGGAGGCTAGCGGGAGACCCAGAGACCCAGTACTTC.

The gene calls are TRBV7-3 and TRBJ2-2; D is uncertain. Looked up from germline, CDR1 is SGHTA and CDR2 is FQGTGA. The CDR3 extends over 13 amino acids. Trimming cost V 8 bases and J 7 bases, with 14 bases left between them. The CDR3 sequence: CASRNRRDGELFF. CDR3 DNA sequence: TGTGCCAGCCGAAACCGTAGGGACGGGGAGCTGTTTTTT.

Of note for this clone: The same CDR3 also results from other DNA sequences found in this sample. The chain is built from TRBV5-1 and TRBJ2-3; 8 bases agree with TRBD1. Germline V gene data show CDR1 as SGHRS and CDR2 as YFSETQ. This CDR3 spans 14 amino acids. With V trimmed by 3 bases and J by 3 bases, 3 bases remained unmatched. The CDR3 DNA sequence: TGCGCCAGCAGCTGGGGACAGGTGACAGATACGCAGTATTTT. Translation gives CASSWGQVTDTQYF.

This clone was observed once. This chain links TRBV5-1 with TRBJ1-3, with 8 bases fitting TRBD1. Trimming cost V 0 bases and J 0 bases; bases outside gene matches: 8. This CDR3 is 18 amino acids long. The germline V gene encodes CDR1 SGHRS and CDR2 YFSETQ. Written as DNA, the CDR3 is TGCGCCAGCAGCTTGGCAGGACAGGGTCTTGGCTCTGGAAACACCATATATTTT. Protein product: CASSLAGQGLGSGNTIYF.

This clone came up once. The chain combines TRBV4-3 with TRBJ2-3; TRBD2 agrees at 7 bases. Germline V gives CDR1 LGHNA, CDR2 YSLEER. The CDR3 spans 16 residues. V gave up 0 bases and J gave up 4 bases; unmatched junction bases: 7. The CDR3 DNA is TGCGCCAGCAGCCAAGAAGGTGGCGGGAGATCAGATACGCAGTATTTT. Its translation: CASSQEGGGRSDTQYF.

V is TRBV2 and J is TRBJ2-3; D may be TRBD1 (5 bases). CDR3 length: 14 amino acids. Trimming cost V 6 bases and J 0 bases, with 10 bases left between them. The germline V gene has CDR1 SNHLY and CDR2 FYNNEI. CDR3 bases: TGTGCCAGCAGGGAGACAGATAGCACAGATACGCAGTATTTT. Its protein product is CASRETDSTDTQYF.

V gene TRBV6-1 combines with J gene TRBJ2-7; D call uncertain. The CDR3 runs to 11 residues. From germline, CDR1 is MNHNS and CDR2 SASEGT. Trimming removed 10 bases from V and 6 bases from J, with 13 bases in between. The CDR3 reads CATRVLAEQYF. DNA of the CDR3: TGTGCCACCCGGGTCCTGGCCGAGCAGTACTTC.